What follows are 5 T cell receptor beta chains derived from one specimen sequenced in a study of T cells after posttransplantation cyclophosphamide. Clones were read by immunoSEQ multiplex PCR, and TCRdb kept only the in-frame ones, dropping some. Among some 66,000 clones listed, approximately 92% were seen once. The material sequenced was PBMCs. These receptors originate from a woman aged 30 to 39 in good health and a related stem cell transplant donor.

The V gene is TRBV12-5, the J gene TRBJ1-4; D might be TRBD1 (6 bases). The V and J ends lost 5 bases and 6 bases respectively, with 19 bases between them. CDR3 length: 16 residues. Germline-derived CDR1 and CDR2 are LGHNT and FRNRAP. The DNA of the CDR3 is TGTGCTAGTGGTGACCGCCTCAGGGGCCGGGATGAAAAACTGTTTTTT. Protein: CASGDRLRGRDEKLFF.

Here the CDR3 reads CASLQTDLSSYEQYF. The DNA for the CDR3 is TGTGCCAGCCTCCAGACAGACTTGAGCTCCTACGAGCAGTACTTC. The chain joins TRBV28 to TRBJ2-7, with D possibly matching TRBD1 (5 bases). In germline, CDR1 is MDHEN, CDR2 SYDVKM. The V gene lost 8 bases and the J gene lost 0 bases, with 17 bases spanning the gap. This CDR3 has 15 residues. The whole variable domain, filled in from reference TRBV28 and TRBJ2-7, reads DVKVTQSSRYLVKRTGEKVFLECVQDMDHENMFWYRQDPGLGLRLIYFSYDVKMKEKGDIPEGYSVSREKKERFSLILESASTNQTSMYLCASLQTDLSSYEQYFGPGTRLTVT.

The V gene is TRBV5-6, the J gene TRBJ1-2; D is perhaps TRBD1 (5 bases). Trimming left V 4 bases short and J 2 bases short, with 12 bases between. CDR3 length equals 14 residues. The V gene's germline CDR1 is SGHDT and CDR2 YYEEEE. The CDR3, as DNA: TGTGCCAGCAGCCCACGGGACGGCAACTATGGCTACACCTTC. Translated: CASSPRDGNYGYTF.

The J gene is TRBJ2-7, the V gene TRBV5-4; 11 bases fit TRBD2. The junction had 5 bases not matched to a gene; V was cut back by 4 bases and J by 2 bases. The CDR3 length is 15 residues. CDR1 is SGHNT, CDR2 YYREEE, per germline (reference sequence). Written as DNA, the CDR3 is TGTGCCAGCAGCGCGGGACTAGCGGCCGCCTACGAGCAGTACTTC. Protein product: CASSAGLAAAYEQYF. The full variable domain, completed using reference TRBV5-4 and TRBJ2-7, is ETGVTQSPTHLIKTRGQQVTLRCSSQSGHNTVSWYQQALGQGPQFIFQYYREEENGRGNFPPRFSGLQFPNYSSELNVNALELDDSALYLCASSAGLAAAYEQYFGPGTRLTVT.

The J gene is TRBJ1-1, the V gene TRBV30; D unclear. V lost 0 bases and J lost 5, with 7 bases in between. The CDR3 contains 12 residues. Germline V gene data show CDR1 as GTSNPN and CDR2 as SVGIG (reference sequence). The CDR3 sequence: CAWSVISTEAFF. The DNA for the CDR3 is TGTGCCTGGAGTGTAATAAGTACTGAAGCTTTCTTT.